This paragraph reports one TCR beta chain. Its antigen is currently unknown. The data belong to a study of T cells in localized non-small cell lung cancer. General study findings and limits: Because researchers sequenced only one region of the tumor, heterogeneity is still possible. Exceeding tumor, uninvolved adjacent lung had the highest T cell clonality.

The CDR3 runs 17 residues. Germline assignment: CDR1 LGHNA and CDR2 YNFKEQ. The V segment lost 1 base and the J segment 5 bases; nucleotides outside the gene matches: 12. Method: immunoSEQ multiplex PCR; TCRdb's copy keeps in-frame clones and lacks some. There are roughly 72,000 clones in the sample; more than 75% occur only once, and more than 9% lies in the top ten. Sample: peripheral blood, taken before any cancer treatment. This rearrangement joins TRBV4-2 to TRBJ2-7; 9 bases align to TRBD2. This clonotype originated in an older female donor with stage I lung adenocarcinoma. CDR3 sequence (DNA): TGTGCCAGCAGCCAAGGAGGTCTAGCGGCTAGCGGGAACGAGCAGTACTTC. Amino acids: CASSQGGLAASGNEQYF.